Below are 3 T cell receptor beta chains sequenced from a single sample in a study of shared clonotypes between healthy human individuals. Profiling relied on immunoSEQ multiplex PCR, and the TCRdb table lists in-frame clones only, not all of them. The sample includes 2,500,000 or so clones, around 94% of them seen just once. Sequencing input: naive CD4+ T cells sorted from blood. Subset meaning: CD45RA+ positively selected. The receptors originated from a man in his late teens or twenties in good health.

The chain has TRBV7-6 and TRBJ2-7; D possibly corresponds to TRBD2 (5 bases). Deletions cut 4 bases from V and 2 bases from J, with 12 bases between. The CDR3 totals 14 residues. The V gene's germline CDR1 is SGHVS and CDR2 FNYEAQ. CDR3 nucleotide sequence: TGTGCCAGCAGCTCGAATACTAGTCCCTACGAGCAGTACTTC. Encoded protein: CASSSNTSPYEQYF.

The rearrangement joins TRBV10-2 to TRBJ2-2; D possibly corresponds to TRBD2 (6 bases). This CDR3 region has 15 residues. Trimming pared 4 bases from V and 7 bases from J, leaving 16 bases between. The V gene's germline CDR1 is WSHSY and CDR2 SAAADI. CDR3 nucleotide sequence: TGCGCCAGCAGTGGTGGGCATAAGGGAGGCGGGGAGCTGTTTTTT. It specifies CASSGGHKGGGELFF.

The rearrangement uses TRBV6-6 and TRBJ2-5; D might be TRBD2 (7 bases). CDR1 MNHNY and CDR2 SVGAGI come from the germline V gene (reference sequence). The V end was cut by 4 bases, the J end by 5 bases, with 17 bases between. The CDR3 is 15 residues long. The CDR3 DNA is TGTGCCAGCAGTTCACCGAGGGGGGGGAGGGAGACCCAGTACTTC. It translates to CASSSPRGGRETQYF.